A selection of T cell receptor beta chains follows, all from one sample in a study of T cells after yellow fever vaccination. A single record per CDR3 protein comes from TCRdb applying MiXCR to the 5' RACE reads. This sample has some 200,000 distinct CDR3 sequences, with approximately 11% found just once. Sequences were derived from CD8+ T cells sorted from PBMCs, sampled 15 days after the yellow fever booster vaccination. These receptors came from a man aged 18 to 29 who received the YFV17D yellow fever vaccine. The CDR3 runs from the conserved cysteine through the conserved F or W. The D gene is left open where the match is weak. Where a row states a size, it is once, few, many or the class of an expanded clone; other rows omit it.

>TRBD1|TRBJ2-2|14|TRBV5-4|few
CASSPDRVTGELFF
TGTGCCAGCAGCCCGGACAGGGTGACCGGGGAGCTGTTTTTT
>TRBD1|TRBJ1-4|15|TRBV18|.
CASSPPGQGFEKLFF
TGTGCCAGCTCACCCCCTGGACAGGGATTTGAAAAACTGTTTTTT
>.|TRBJ1-1|14|TRBV6-5|.
CASSYMGRRTEAFF
TGTGCCAGCAGTTACATGGGAAGGAGAACTGAAGCTTTCTTT
>TRBD1|TRBJ1-5|17|TRBV3-1|.
CASSQEGDGSGGQPQHF
TGTGCCAGCAGCCAAGAAGGAGATGGGTCAGGGGGACAGCCCCAGCATTTT
>.|TRBJ2-1|15|TRBV7-2|.
CASTLGFGGYNEQFF
TGTGCCAGCACCCTGGGTTTCGGAGGTTACAATGAGCAGTTCTTC
>.|TRBJ2-1|13|TRBV6-5|.
CASSYSGGLEQFF
TGTGCCAGCAGTTACTCCGGGGGGCTTGAGCAGTTCTTC
>.|TRBJ2-1|15|TRBV27|few
CASGESSRPRNEQFF
TGTGCCAGTGGCGAGTCTTCGCGCCCCCGCAATGAGCAGTTCTTC
>TRBD1|TRBJ2-3|15|TRBV2|few
CASSAYRGPTDTQYF
TGTGCCAGCAGCGCTTACAGGGGGCCCACAGATACGCAGTATTTT
>.|TRBJ2-1|15|TRBV4-2|many
CASSQDLTPWNEQFF
TGTGCCAGCAGCCAAGATCTTACTCCCTGGAATGAGCAGTTCTTC
>TRBD2|TRBJ2-3|16|TRBV12-3/TRBV12-4|.
CASSFEAGKGTDTQYF
TGTGCCAGCAGTTTTGAAGCGGGGAAAGGCACAGATACGCAGTATTTT
>.|TRBJ2-3|14|TRBV7-9|few
CASSFPLATDTQYF
TGTGCCAGCAGCTTTCCCCTAGCAACAGATACGCAGTATTTT
>TRBD2|TRBJ2-1|17|TRBV12-3/TRBV12-4|few
CASSSAGTSGGRDEQFF
TGTGCCAGCAGTTCCGCCGGGACTAGCGGGGGTCGGGATGAGCAGTTCTTC
>TRBD1|TRBJ2-1|15|TRBV12-3/TRBV12-4|.
CASSPGTGFLDEQFF
TGTGCCAGCAGTCCCGGGACAGGGTTCCTCGATGAGCAGTTCTTC
>TRBD2|TRBJ2-4|17|TRBV12-3/TRBV12-4|many
CASSTLAGGLGKNIQYF
TGTGCCAGCAGTACGCTAGCGGGGGGGCTTGGCAAAAACATTCAGTACTTC
>.|TRBJ2-5|15|TRBV7-3|.
CASSPGGPRQETQYF
TGTGCCAGCAGTCCTGGGGGGCCGCGCCAAGAGACCCAGTACTTC
>TRBD1|TRBJ2-2|15|TRBV15|few
CATGEDREHTGELFF
TGTGCCACCGGAGAGGACAGGGAGCACACCGGGGAGCTGTTTTTT
>.|TRBJ2-7|14|TRBV5-1|few
CASSGGTSAYEQYF
TGCGCCAGCAGCGGGGGGACGTCGGCCTACGAGCAGTACTTC
>.|TRBJ1-2|14|TRBV6-5|few
CASSYSGETDGYTF
TGTGCCAGCAGTTACTCAGGGGAGACAGATGGCTACACCTTC
>.|TRBJ2-6|15|TRBV5-1|few
CASSWSEAGANVLTF
TGCGCCAGCAGCTGGTCGGAGGCTGGGGCCAACGTCCTGACTTTC
>.|TRBJ1-1|14|TRBV6-2/TRBV6-3|.
CASSYGVYGAEAFF
TGTGCCAGCAGTTACGGGGTTTATGGGGCTGAAGCTTTCTTT
>TRBD2|TRBJ2-7|15|TRBV7-2|many
CASSGTSGAIYGQYF
TGTGCCAGCAGCGGTACTAGCGGGGCCATCTACGGGCAGTACTTC
>.|TRBJ2-3|15|TRBV27|.
CASSFWDERRDTQYF
TGTGCCAGCAGTTTCTGGGACGAAAGGAGAGATACGCAGTATTTT
>.|TRBJ1-5|13|TRBV7-6|.
CASSSANAQPQHF
TGTGCCAGCAGCTCGGCCAACGCTCAGCCCCAGCATTTT
>.|TRBJ1-1|13|TRBV4-1|.
CASSQPEGTEAFF
TGCGCCAGCAGCCAGCCCGAGGGCACTGAAGCTTTCTTT
>.|TRBJ1-1|16|TRBV4-1|many
CASSQYHRVSNTEAFF
TGCGCCAGCAGCCAATACCACAGGGTCTCAAACACTGAAGCTTTCTTT
>.|TRBJ1-1|15|TRBV5-1|.
CASSLVGGQIAEAFF
TGCGCCAGCAGCTTGGTCGGGGGGCAGATCGCTGAAGCTTTCTTT
>.|TRBJ2-3|16|TRBV12-3/TRBV12-4|.
CASSSHVGGPTDTQYF
TGTGCCAGCAGTTCCCACGTCGGGGGGCCCACAGATACGCAGTATTTT
>.|TRBJ2-2|17|TRBV4-3|.
CASSQGTGLFHAGELFF
TGCGCCAGCAGCCAAGGCACCGGATTGTTCCACGCCGGGGAGCTGTTTTTT
>.|TRBJ1-1|15|TRBV4-2|few
CASSQDNLFFAEAFF
TGTGCCAGCAGCCAAGATAACCTCTTTTTCGCTGAAGCTTTCTTT
>.|TRBJ2-7|16|TRBV6-5|few
CASSYTGTATSYEQYF
TGTGCCAGCAGTTATACCGGGACTGCCACCTCCTACGAGCAGTACTTC
>.|TRBJ2-1|11|TRBV5-6|few
CASSLGWEQFF
TGTGCCAGCAGCCTTGGGTGGGAGCAGTTCTTC
>.|TRBJ2-2|15|TRBV12-3/TRBV12-4|.
CASSPSEWSTGELFF
TGTGCCAGCAGTCCATCGGAGTGGAGCACCGGGGAGCTGTTTTTT
>.|TRBJ1-1|13|TRBV6-2/TRBV6-3|.
CATDRPAGTEAFF
TGTGCCACAGACCGTCCTGCAGGCACTGAAGCTTTCTTT
>.|TRBJ1-5|15|TRBV7-2|few
CASSLGDSGNQPQHF
TGTGCCAGCAGCTTAGGGGATAGCGGCAATCAGCCCCAGCATTTT
>.|TRBJ2-4|16|TRBV2|few
CASSEFPPSAKNIQYF
TGTGCCAGCAGTGAGTTCCCCCCGAGCGCCAAAAACATTCAGTACTTC
>.|TRBJ2-1|17|TRBV6-2/TRBV6-3|few
CASSYSPGTFSYNEQFF
TGTGCCAGCAGTTACTCCCCTGGGACCTTTTCCTACAATGAGCAGTTCTTC
>.|TRBJ2-2|18|TRBV28|.
CASSLGGPGRGYTGELFF
TGTGCCAGCAGTTTGGGGGGTCCGGGCCGAGGGTACACCGGGGAGCTGTTTTTT
>.|TRBJ2-2|14|TRBV6-5|few
CASSRGTETGELFF
TGTGCCAGCAGTCGGGGGACGGAGACCGGGGAGCTGTTTTTT
>.|TRBJ2-3|15|TRBV7-3|.
CASSQFGGTTDTQYF
TGTGCCAGCAGCCAGTTTGGGGGTACCACAGATACGCAGTATTTT
>TRBD2|TRBJ2-3|14|TRBV12-3/TRBV12-4|few
CASSLGSGGDTQYF
TGTGCCAGCAGTTTAGGGTCGGGGGGTGATACGCAGTATTTT
>.|TRBJ2-1|15|TRBV6-1|.
CASSEERSSYNEQFF
TGTGCCAGCAGTGAAGAAAGAAGCTCCTACAATGAGCAGTTCTTC